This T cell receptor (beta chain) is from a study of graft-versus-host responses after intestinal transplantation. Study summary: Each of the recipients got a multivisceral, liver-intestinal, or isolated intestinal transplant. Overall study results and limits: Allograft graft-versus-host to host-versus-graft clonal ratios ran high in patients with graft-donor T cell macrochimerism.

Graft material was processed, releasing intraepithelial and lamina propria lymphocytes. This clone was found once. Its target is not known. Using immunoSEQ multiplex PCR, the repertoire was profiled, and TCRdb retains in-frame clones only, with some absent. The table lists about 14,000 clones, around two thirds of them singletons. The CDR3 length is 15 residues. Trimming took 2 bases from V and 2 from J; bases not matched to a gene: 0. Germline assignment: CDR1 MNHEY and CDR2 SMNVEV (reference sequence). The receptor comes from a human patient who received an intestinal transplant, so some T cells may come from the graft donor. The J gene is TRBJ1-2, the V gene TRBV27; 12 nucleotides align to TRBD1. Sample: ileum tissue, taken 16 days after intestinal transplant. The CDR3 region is CASSLGTGGNYGYTF. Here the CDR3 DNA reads TGTGCCAGCAGTTTAGGGACAGGGGGCAACTATGGCTACACCTTC.